One T cell receptor (beta chain) is described in this entry. Additional DNA sequences in this sample encode the identical CDR3. CDR1 is SGHRS and CDR2 is YFSETQ in the germline V gene. CDR3 size: 14 residues. Trimming stripped 0 bases from V and 2 bases from J, with 6 bases between. The data stem from a study of cytomegalovirus exposure and HLA in healthy donors. Some clones are missing from TCRdb's copy, which holds only in-frame ones; the method was immunoSEQ multiplex PCR. The table includes about 160,000 clones, roughly 86% detected once. V usage is TRBV5-1 and J usage is TRBJ1-5; maybe TRBD1 (5 bases). This clonotype was sampled from a man younger than 30 in good health and CMV-seropositive. Sequenced: PBMCs. The CDR3 DNA follows: TGCGCCAGCAGCTTGGCGGGGGGCAATCAGCCCCAGCATTTT. Residues: CASSLAGGNQPQHF.